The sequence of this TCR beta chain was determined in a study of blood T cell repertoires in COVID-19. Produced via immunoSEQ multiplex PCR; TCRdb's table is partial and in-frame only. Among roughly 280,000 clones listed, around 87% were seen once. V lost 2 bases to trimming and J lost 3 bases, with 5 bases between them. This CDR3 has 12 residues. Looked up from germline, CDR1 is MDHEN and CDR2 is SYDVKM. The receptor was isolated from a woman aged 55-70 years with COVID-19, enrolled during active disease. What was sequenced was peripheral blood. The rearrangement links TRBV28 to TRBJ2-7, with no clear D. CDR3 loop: CASSLTGYEQYF. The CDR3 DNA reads TGTGCCAGCAGTTTAACCGGCTACGAGCAGTACTTC.